This T cell receptor beta chain was sequenced for a study of blood T cell repertoires in COVID-19. Overall study context: Spain, Italy and the United States supplied samples that represented acute and convalescent COVID-19. Nucleic acid was either cDNA or gDNA, and it came from T cells, B-cell-depleted T cells, or PBMCs.

This clone has just one count. This CDR3 has 15 residues. The V end was cut by 3 bases, the J end by 1 base, with 12 bases between. CDR1 and CDR2 from the germline V gene are LNHNV and YYDKDF (reference sequence). In the source study's methods: Cell counts per sample came from amplifying reference gene primers. Assay: immunoSEQ multiplex PCR; the TCRdb copy retains only in-frame clones and omits some. That table is the source of V, J and clone size, and D and trimming were worked out from the DNA. The table lists hundreds of thousands of clones, approximately 86% of them singletons, with over 0.55% in the top ten.

V is TRBV15 and J is TRBJ2-5; D not certain. This TCR came from a human donor in a cohort sampled during active COVID-19. Material: peripheral blood. Written as DNA, the CDR3 is TGTGCCACCAGCAGCCGCCTAGGCACCCAAGAGACCCAGTACTTC. The encoded protein is CATSSRLGTQETQYF.